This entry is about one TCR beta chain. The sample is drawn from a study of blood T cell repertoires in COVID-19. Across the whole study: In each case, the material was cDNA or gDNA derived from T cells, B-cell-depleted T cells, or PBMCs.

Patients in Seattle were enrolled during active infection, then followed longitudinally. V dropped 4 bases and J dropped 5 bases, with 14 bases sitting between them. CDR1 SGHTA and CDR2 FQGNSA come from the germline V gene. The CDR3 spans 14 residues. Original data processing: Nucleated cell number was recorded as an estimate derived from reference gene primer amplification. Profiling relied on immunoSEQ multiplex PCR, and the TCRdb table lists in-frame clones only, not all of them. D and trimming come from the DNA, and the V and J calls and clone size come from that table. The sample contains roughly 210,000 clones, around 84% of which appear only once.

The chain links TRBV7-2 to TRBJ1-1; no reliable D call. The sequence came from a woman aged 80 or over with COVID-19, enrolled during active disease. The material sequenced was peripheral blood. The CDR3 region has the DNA TGTGCCAGCAGCTACCTGGAGGGAGGTACTGAAGCTTTCTTT. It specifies CASSYLEGGTEAFF.